This TCR beta chain was retrieved from a study of blood T cell repertoires in COVID-19. Study-wide context: T cells, B-cell-depleted T cells, or PBMCs provided the cDNA or gDNA that served as material.

Living in 24 US areas, the participants were between roughly 18 and 90 years of age. Cohorts were determined from participant-reported clinical history. Profiling relied on immunoSEQ multiplex PCR, and the TCRdb table lists in-frame clones only, not all of them. In the table there are about 210,000 clones, roughly 85% of which are singletons. CDR3 length: 16 amino acids. The V and J ends lost 0 bases and 2 bases respectively, with 12 bases between them. Germline V gives CDR1 MRHNA, CDR2 SNTAGT. The source is a woman aged 40 to 55 with acute COVID-19. Material: PBMCs or T cells enriched from blood (not recorded which). V usage is TRBV6-4 and J usage is TRBJ2-3, with D maybe TRBD1 (6 bases). The CDR3 loop is CASSDSIGTPTDTQYF. CDR3 in DNA: TGTGCCAGCAGTGACTCGATCGGGACACCCACAGATACGCAGTATTTT.